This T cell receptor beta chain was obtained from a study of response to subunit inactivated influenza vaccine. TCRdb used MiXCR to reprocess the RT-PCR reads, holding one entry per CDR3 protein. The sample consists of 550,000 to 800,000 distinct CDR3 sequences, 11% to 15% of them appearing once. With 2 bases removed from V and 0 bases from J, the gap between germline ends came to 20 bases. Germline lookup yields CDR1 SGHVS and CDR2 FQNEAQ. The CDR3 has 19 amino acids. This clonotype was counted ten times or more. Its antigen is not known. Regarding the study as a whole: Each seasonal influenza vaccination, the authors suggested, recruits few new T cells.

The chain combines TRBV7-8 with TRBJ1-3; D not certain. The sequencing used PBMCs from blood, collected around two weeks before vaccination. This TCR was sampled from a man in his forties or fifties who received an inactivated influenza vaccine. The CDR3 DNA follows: TGTGCCAGCAGCTTAAGCGTTTCGGCAGGAGCCAGCTCTGGAAACACCATATATTTT. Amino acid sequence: CASSLSVSAGASSGNTIYF.